This T cell receptor (beta chain) was found in a study of radiotherapy plus CTLA-4 blockade in lung cancer. The wider study: Of all patients, around 20% responded objectively and about 30% showed disease control.

Findings and limits, study-wide: Response, reportedly, was best predicted by interferon-beta along with early blood T cell clone dynamics. Tumor-origin TCR clones grew in blood after radiotherapy plus ipilimumab.

In regard to this clone: Its antigen is as yet unknown.

Only in-frame clones appear in the TCRdb table, and some are missing; sequencing was by immunoSEQ multiplex PCR. The profile covers about 51,000 clones, with 75% to 80% appearing a single time and approximately 2.5% taken by the ten largest. Germline V gene data show CDR1 as SEHNR and CDR2 as FQNEAQ (reference sequence). The CDR3 has 13 amino acids. The germline V and J ends were trimmed by 5 bases and 6 bases, with 10 bases remaining between them. This specimen was peripheral blood, taken from a patient treated with radiotherapy plus ipilimumab. The chain links TRBV7-9 to TRBJ1-4; D is undetermined. The receptor was isolated from a human donor with non-small cell lung cancer whose response to radiotherapy plus ipilimumab could not be evaluated. The CDR3 coding sequence is TGTGCCAGCAGCCTCCCTAGTTATGAAAAACTGTTTTTT. Protein product: CASSLPSYEKLFF.